These 7 T cell receptor beta chains came from one sample sequenced in a study of CD8+CD57+ T cells in acquired aplastic anemia. TCR beta VDJ and CDR3 profiling used genomic DNA as template. A single record per CDR3 protein comes from TCRdb applying MiXCR to the reads. The table has 200,000 or so distinct CDR3 sequences, roughly 64% seen once. Sequenced input: sorted CD4+, CD8+, or CD8+CD57+ T cells (not recorded which) from PBMCs. The receptors come from a human donor with severe aplastic anemia or a healthy control (not recorded which).

This chain joins TRBV7-2 and TRBJ1-3; D is uncertain. Germline-derived CDR1 and CDR2 are SGHTA and FQGNSA. V gave up 5 bases and J gave up 0 bases, with 11 bases separating them. The CDR3 spans 15 residues. In DNA, the CDR3 is TGTGCCAGCAGCGCGTACCACACCTCTGGAAACACCATATATTTT. It is translated as CASSAYHTSGNTIYF.

Concerning this clonotype: The conserved closing phenylalanine or tryptophan is absent in this CDR3, likely reflecting a read error. The DNA is left out, because the CDR3 cannot be placed on it with certainty; the CDR3 is given as TCRdb lists it. The rearrangement joins TRBV7-2 to TRBJ2-3; whether TRBD2, the table's D call, matches the DNA was not checked. The CDR3 is 16 residues long, ends included. Germline CDR1 and CDR2: SGHTA and FQGNSA. CDR3 residues: CASSRGLATSTDTLYL.

This clonotype has only one observation. The V and J genes are TRBV15 and TRBJ2-3; the D is unclear. Trimming shortened V by 1 base and J by 5 bases, and 4 bases separated the two germline ends. Germline CDR1 is LNHNV and CDR2 is YYDKDF (reference sequence). The CDR3 runs to 12 residues. Written as DNA, the CDR3 is TGTGCCACCAGCAGAGGCGTAGATACGCAGTATTTT. Translation gives CATSRGVDTQYF.

This rearrangement joins TRBV7-8 to TRBJ1-2, with 7 bases that match TRBD1. Losses at the gene ends were 6 bases for V and 4 bases for J; bases not matched to a gene: 8. Germline lookup yields CDR1 SGHVS and CDR2 FQNEAQ. This CDR3 spans 14 amino acids. The CDR3 is CASSLTGVSYGYTF. CDR3 sequence (DNA): TGTGCCAGCAGTCTAACAGGGGTGAGCTATGGCTACACCTTC. Combining the CDR3 with reference TRBV7-8 and TRBJ1-2 gives the whole variable domain GAGVSQSPRYKVAKRGQDVALRCDPISGHVSLFWYQQALGQGPEFLTYFQNEAQLDKSGLPSDRFFAERPEGSVSTLKIQRTQQEDSAVYLCASSLTGVSYGYTFGSGTRLTVV.

The rearrangement links TRBV7-2 to TRBJ2-3, with D perhaps TRBD1 (5 bases). The germline V gene encodes CDR1 SGHTA and CDR2 FQGNSA. The CDR3 extends over 15 amino acids. With 5 bases removed from V and 2 bases from J, the gap between germline ends came to 14 bases. Here the CDR3 reads CASSVGRTYTDTQYF. In DNA form, the CDR3 reads TGTGCCAGCAGCGTAGGAAGGACATACACAGATACGCAGTATTTT.

The V and J genes are TRBV5-1 and TRBJ2-4, with D possibly matching TRBD2 (5 bases). V dropped 5 bases and J dropped 8 bases, with 23 bases sitting between them. CDR1 is SGHRS and CDR2 is YFSETQ in the germline V gene. The CDR3 consists of 16 residues. CDR3 DNA: TGCGCCAGCAGACCGGGGAACGGGCTCACGCAGGACATTCAGTACTTC. Its translation is CASRPGNGLTQDIQYF.

This chain links TRBV10-3 with TRBJ2-3, with 11 bases that match TRBD2. The CDR3 runs 16 residues. V shed 4 bases and J 2 bases; nucleotides not matched to a gene: 5. Per the germline V gene, CDR1 is ENHRY and CDR2 is SYGVKD. CDR3 loop: CAISVVAGGITDTQYF. Written as DNA, the CDR3 is TGTGCCATCAGTGTGGTAGCGGGGGGGATCACAGATACGCAGTATTTT.